This section outlines one T cell receptor beta chain sequence together with its context. How the authors handled the data: For nucleated cells, counts were estimated from reference gene primer amplification. Using immunoSEQ multiplex PCR, the repertoire was profiled, and TCRdb retains in-frame clones only, with some absent. That table furnishes V, J and clone size, whereas the DNA furnished D and trimming. Altogether more than 95,000 clones are present, more than 75% being singletons, with the ten largest covering roughly 15%. The sample originates from a study of blood T cell repertoires in COVID-19. About the research overall: COVID-19 samples collected from the United States, Italy and Spain covered acute and convalescent phases. The cDNA or gDNA used as material had been derived from T cells, B-cell-depleted T cells, or PBMCs.

CDR1 is LGHNT, CDR2 FRNRAP, per germline. The CDR3 has 14 residues. V gave up 2 bases and J gave up 2 bases, with 9 bases separating them. The TCR was taken from a man aged 45-65 years with acute or convalescent COVID-19. The sequencing sample was made of peripheral blood. The chain is built from TRBV12-5 and TRBJ1-2; D is unclear. The DNA for the CDR3 is TGTGCTAGTGGTTTGCCTACAGTAAACTATGGCTACACCTTC. This gives the protein CASGLPTVNYGYTF.